This is a list of T cell receptor beta chains from one sample in a study of T-cell reconstitution after alpha-beta-depleted transplantation in children. MiXCR, applied by TCRdb to the PCR reads, yields one record per CDR3 protein. The sample contains 700,000 to 950,000 distinct CDR3 sequences, 16% of which appear only once. The sequencing here drew on PBMCs, mostly from graft donor cells, taken 360 days after TCRalphabeta/CD19-depleted stem cell transplant. Source of these receptors: a male patient between 10 and 17 years old who had a stem cell transplant for acute lymphoblastic leukemia, so the T cells may come from the graft donor. Both conserved end residues are part of each CDR3. A D gene is named only where the DNA matches it firmly. The size entry is marked missing in some rows and otherwise reads once, few, many or a size class.

size	D	V	CDR3
.	.	TRBV12-3/TRBV12-4	CASSGWGETDTQYF
few	.	TRBV12-3/TRBV12-4	CASTTIYTAGNTIYF
few	.	TRBV25-1	CASSLSLPSEQYF
few	.	TRBV18	CASSPADTIYF
.	.	TRBV11-2	CASSLPKPVTQYF
.	.	TRBV5-6	CASSTGVKYEQYF
few	.	TRBV5-1	CASSLRQGMDQYF
few	.	TRBV12-3/TRBV12-4	CASSLTRKVADNEQFF
.	TRBD1	TRBV2	CASTGDRTYEQYF
.	TRBD2	TRBV29-1	CSVPAGGPDEQYF
many	.	TRBV20-1	CSARVLSEPSSF
.	.	TRBV18	CASSRAGLVYPRAYNEQFF
many	.	TRBV5-1	CASSLEGHQPQHF
.	TRBD2	TRBV19	CASRPSGRGIGELFF
few	.	TRBV27	CASSLLGGPRTGELFF
.	.	TRBV9	CASSGPGNGTGSGIQYF
.	TRBD2	TRBV5-1	CASSLRVVAGGKETQYF
few	.	TRBV7-6	CASSLGSAVNTEAFF
.	TRBD1	TRBV9	CASSTGTVSTDTQYF
.	TRBD2	TRBV7-9	CASSLVAGGQRRYF
few	.	TRBV18	CASSITVSYEQYF
.	.	TRBV4-1	CASSQEAGSLTGELFF
.	.	TRBV14	CASSQVERAGELFF
.	.	TRBV7-6	CASSPISDPVAF
few	.	TRBV6-5	CASRKDIGELFF
.	TRBD2	TRBV14	CASSPDGTSVGGEQFF
few	.	TRBV6-1	CASSARLAGTVETQYF
.	.	TRBV5-1	CASSLRGAFGDTQYF
many	.	TRBV4-1	CASSHVRSYNEHFF
.	TRBD2	TRBV5-1	CASSLSATSGMMLYEQYF
.	.	TRBV5-1	CASSLTGLLETQYF
.	.	TRBV5-6	CASSFQREGEKLFF
few	.	TRBV11-2	CASRSPGLKGNTGELFF
few	.	TRBV6-5	CASSYGEELSYEQYF
.	.	TRBV5-1	CASSLGSRRLNTEAFF
few	.	TRBV10-3	CAISEVGGNEKLFF
few	.	TRBV27	CASSYDYPSLRYNEQFF
many	.	TRBV6-5	CASSYSPGEETQYF
.	TRBD1	TRBV7-9	CASSAIYRGGAFF
.	.	TRBV5-1	CASSFSPGPYEQYF
.	.	TRBV2	CAIIEGNTIYF
.	TRBD2	TRBV12-3/TRBV12-4	CASSHSGRNSYEQYF
.	.	TRBV5-1	CASSLAPGRQETQYF
.	TRBD2	TRBV10-2	CASRPVLAGVGYEQYF
.	TRBD1	TRBV20-1	CSAPDRIYQETQYF
few	.	TRBV13	CATQRGLLANTEAFF
few	.	TRBV19	CASARGSSSYEQYF
many	.	TRBV21-1	CASSKGASGGEQFF
few	TRBD2	TRBV20-1	CSARDLGSGSINEQFF
.	.	TRBV5-1	CASSLARSRANTGELFF
.	.	TRBV12-3/TRBV12-4	CASSHPGQFQETQYF
.	.	TRBV12-3/TRBV12-4	CASKKRDTPYNEQFF
few	TRBD2	TRBV4-1	CASSTPGLAGVKNTGELFF
.	TRBD1	TRBV5-1	CASSLPPGQGGDNEQFF
.	TRBD1	TRBV6-1	CASRVKWEDRAYGYTF
.	TRBD1	TRBV7-3	CASSLTGTGNTEAFF
.	TRBD1	TRBV5-1	CASSSYPGRDRAAKAWEQYF
.	.	TRBV12-3/TRBV12-4	CASSPGESSNQPQHF
few	.	TRBV12-3/TRBV12-4	CASSSLGGILYYGYTF